One TCR beta chain is described in this entry. Its antigen is currently unknown. The trim removed 6 bases at V and 9 bases at J, leaving 7 bases unmatched. CDR3 length equals 14 residues. Germline V CDR1 and CDR2: MNHEY, SVGAGI. This specimen comes from a study of OX40 agonist ivuxolimab in advanced cancers. Sequencing was performed with immunoSEQ multiplex PCR; in TCRdb, only in-frame clones are kept and a portion is missing. This table holds about 40,000 clones, 70% to 85% found once. Overall study results and limits: On average, a greater number of expanded clones characterised CD8+ T cells relative to CD4+.

This sequence joins TRBV6-5 and TRBJ1-6; 8 bases align to TRBD1. This sample comprised CD4+ or CD8+ T cells sorted from blood, obtained in a trial of the OX40 agonist ivuxolimab. The sequence came from an adult with an advanced solid tumor such as melanoma, head and neck, liver or kidney cancer. CDR3 DNA sequence: TGTGCCAGCAGCCGGGACAGGTCGAGTTCACCCCTCCACTTT. Translated, it gives CASSRDRSSSPLHF.